This T cell receptor (beta chain) originates from a study of T cells in women clearing cervical HPV infection. Overall study: Controls gave blood once infection was undetectable; cases at lesion identification. Overall study results and limits: TRBV6-7 abundance was lower in cases than controls (roughly 0.12% versus 0.15%). It is unknown whether associations predate infection; no effector/memory or HPV-specific sorting.

In regard to this clone: Its specificity is not known. The missing CDR3 end, 3 residues past where the read stops, is filled in from the germline J gene.

All donors had a single incident cervical HPV16 infection, not prevalent. Sequencing used immunoSEQ multiplex PCR; TCRdb keeps in-frame clones, though not all of them. Recorded for this sample: about 32,000 clones. The V gene lost 3 bases and the J gene lost 2 bases, with 19 bases spanning the gap. From germline, CDR1 is MNHEY and CDR2 SMNVEV (reference sequence). The CDR3 has 17 amino acids. The specimen was blood buffy coat. This chain links TRBV27 with TRBJ1-2; D is ambiguous. The receptor was derived from a woman aged 18-69 years with a cervical HPV16 infection that either progressed to CIN3+ or cleared (not recorded which). The CDR3 is CASSFLDGGEGNYGYTF. The DNA read from the CDR3 is TGTGCCAGCAGTTTCTTGGACGGCGGGGAGGGAAACTATGGC.